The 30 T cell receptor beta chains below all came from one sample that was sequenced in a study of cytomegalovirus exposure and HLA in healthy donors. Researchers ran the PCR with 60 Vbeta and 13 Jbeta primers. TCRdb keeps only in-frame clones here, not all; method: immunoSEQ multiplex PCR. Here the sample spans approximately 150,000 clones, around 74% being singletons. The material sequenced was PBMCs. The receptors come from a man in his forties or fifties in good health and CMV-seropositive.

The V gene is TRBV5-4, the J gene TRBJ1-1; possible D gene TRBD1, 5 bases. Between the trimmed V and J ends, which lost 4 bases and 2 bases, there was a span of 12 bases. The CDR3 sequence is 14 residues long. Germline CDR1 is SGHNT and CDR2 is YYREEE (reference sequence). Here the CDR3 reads CASSGRQRNTEAFF. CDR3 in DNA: TGTGCCAGCAGCGGTAGACAGAGAAACACTGAAGCTTTCTTT.

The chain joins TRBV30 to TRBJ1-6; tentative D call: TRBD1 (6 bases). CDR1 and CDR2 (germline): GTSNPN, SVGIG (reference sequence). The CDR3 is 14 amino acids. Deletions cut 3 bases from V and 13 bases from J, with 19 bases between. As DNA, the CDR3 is TGTGCCTGGAGGGCACCGGGACATGGGTCCCCCCTCCACTTT. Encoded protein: CAWRAPGHGSPLHF.

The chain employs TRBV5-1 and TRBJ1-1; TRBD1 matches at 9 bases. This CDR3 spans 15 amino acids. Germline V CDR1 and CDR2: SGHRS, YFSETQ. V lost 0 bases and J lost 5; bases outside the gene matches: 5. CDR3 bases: TGCGCCAGCAGCTTGGATGGGACAGGGATAACTGAAGCTTTCTTT. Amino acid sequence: CASSLDGTGITEAFF. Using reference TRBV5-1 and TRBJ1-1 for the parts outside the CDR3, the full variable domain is KAGVTQTPRYLIKTRGQQVTLSCSPISGHRSVSWYQQTPGQGLQFLFEYFSETQRNKGNFPGRFSGRQFSNSRSEMNVSTLELGDSALYLCASSLDGTGITEAFFGQGTRLTVV.

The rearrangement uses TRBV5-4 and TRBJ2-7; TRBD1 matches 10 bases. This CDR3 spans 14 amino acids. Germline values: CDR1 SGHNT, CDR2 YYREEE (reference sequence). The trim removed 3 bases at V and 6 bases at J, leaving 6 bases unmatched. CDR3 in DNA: TGTGCCAGCAGCTCGAGACAGGGGGCCGGCGAGCAGTACTTC. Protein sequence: CASSSRQGAGEQYF.

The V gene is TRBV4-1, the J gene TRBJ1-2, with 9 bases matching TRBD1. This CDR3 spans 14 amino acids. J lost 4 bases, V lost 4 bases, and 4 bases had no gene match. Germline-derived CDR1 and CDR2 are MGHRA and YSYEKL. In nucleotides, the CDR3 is TGCGCCAGCAGCCCCGGACAGGGGACCTATGGCTACACCTTC. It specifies CASSPGQGTYGYTF.

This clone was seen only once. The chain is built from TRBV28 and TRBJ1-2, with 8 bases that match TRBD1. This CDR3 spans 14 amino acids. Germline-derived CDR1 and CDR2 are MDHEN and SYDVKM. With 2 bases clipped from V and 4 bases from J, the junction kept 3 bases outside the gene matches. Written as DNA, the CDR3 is TGTGCCAGCAGTTTAGAGACAGGGGTCTATGGCTACACCTTC. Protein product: CASSLETGVYGYTF.

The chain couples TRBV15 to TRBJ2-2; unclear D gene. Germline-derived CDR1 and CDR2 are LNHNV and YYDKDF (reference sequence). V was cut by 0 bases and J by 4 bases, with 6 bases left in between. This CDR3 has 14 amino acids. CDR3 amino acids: CATSRETGTGELFF. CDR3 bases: TGTGCCACCAGCAGAGAAACGGGCACCGGGGAGCTGTTTTTT.

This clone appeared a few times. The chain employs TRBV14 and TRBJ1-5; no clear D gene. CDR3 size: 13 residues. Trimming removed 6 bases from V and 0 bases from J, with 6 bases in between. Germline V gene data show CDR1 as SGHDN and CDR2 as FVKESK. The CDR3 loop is CASSSGSNQPQHF. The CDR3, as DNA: TGTGCCAGCAGTTCGGGTAGCAATCAGCCCCAGCATTTT.

CDR3 sequence (DNA): TGTGCCAGCAGCGGCCGACAGGACACCGGGGAGCTGTTTTTT. Its protein product is CASSGRQDTGELFF. The J gene is TRBJ2-2, the V gene TRBV9, with D maybe TRBD1 (6 bases). This CDR3 has 14 residues. V shed 3 bases and J shed 3 bases, with 9 bases lying between them. Germline loops: CDR1 SGDLS, CDR2 YYNGEE.

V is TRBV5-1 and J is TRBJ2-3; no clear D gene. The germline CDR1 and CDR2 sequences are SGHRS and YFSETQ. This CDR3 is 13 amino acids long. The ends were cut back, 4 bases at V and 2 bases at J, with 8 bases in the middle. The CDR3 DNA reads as TGCGCCAGCAGCCTATTATTCACAGATACGCAGTATTTT. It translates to CASSLLFTDTQYF.

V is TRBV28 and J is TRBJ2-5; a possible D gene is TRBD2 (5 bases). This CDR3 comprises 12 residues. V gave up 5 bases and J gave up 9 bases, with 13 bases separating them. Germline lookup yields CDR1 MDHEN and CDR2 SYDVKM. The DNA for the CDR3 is TGTGCCAGCAGTGAGGGTGCCCGGTCCCAGTACTTC. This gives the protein CASSEGARSQYF. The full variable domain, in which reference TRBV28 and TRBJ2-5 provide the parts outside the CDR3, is DVKVTQSSRYLVKRTGEKVFLECVQDMDHENMFWYRQDPGLGLRLIYFSYDVKMKEKGDIPEGYSVSREKKERFSLILESASTNQTSMYLCASSEGARSQYFGPGTRLLVL.

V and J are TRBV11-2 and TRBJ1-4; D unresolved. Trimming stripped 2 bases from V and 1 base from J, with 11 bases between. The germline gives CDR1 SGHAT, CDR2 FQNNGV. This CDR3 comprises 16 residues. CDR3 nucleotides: TGTGCCAGCAGCTTATCGGGAGGAGGAACTAATGAAAAACTGTTTTTT. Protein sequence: CASSLSGGGTNEKLFF.

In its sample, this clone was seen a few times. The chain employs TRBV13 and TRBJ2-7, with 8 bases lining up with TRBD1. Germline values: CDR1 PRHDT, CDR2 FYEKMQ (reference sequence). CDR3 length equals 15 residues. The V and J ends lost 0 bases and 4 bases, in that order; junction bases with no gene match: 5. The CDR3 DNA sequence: TGTGCCAGCAGCTTAGGCCTCGGACAGGGATACGAGCAGTACTTC. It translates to CASSLGLGQGYEQYF.

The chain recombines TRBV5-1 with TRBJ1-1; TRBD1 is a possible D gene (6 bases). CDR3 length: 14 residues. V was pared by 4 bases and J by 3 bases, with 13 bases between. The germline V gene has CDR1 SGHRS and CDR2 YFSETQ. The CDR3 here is CASSPGGADTEAFF. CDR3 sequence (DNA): TGCGCCAGCAGCCCTGGGGGCGCCGACACTGAAGCTTTCTTT.

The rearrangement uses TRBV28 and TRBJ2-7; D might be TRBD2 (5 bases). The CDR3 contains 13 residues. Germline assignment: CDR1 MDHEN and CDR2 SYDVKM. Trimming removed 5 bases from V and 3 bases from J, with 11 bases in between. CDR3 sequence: CASSDGEIYEQYF. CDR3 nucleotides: TGTGCCAGCAGTGATGGGGAGATCTACGAGCAGTACTTC.

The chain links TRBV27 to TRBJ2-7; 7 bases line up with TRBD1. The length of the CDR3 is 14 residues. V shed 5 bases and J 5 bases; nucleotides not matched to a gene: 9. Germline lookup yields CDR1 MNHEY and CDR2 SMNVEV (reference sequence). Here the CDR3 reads CASSPASDRDEQYF. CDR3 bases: TGTGCCAGCAGTCCAGCGTCTGACAGGGACGAGCAGTACTTC.

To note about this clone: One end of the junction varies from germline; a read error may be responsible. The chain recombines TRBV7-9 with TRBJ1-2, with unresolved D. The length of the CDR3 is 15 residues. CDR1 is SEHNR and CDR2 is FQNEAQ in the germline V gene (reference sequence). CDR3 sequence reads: CSSSLGNSANYGYTF. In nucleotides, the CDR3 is TGTTCCAGCAGCTTGGGTAACAGTGCAAACTATGGCTACACCTTC.

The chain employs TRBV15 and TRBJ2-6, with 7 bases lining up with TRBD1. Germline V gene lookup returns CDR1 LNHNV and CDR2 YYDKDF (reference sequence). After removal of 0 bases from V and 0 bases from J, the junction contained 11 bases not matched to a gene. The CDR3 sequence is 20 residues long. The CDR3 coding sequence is TGTGCCACCAGCAGAGATGAAAGAAGGGGGCGCGTCTCTGGGGCCAACGTCCTGACTTTC. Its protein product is CATSRDERRGRVSGANVLTF.

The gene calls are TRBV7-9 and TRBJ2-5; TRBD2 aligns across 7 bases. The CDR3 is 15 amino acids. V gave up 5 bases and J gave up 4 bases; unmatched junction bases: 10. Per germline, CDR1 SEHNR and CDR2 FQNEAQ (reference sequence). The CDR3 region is CASSPQAGRGETQYF. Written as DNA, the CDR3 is TGTGCCAGCAGCCCTCAGGCGGGGAGGGGAGAGACCCAGTACTTC.

The CDR3 sequence is CASSLDSPYEQYF. CDR3 nucleotide sequence: TGCGCCAGCAGCTTGGACAGCCCCTACGAGCAGTACTTC. The chain combines TRBV5-1 with TRBJ2-7; D is unclear. The CDR3 spans 13 residues. Trimming stripped 0 bases from V and 2 bases from J, with 6 bases between. Germline CDR1 SGHRS, CDR2 YFSETQ.

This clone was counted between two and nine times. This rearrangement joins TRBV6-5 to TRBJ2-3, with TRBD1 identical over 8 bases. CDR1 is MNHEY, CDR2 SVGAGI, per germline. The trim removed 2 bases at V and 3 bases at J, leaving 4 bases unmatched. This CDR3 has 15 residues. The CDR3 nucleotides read TGTGCCAGCAGTTACATCCAGGGGGCAACAGATACGCAGTATTTT. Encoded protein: CASSYIQGATDTQYF.

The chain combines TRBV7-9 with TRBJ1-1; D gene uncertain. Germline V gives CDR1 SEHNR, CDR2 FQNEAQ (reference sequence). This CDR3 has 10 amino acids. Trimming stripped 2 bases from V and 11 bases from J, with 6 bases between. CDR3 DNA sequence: TGTGCCAGCAGCTTATATCGGGCTTTCTTT. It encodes CASSLYRAFF.

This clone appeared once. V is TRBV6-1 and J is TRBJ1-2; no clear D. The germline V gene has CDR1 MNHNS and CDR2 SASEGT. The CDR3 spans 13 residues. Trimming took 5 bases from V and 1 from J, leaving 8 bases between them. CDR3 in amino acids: CASSRDNNYGYTF. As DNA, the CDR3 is TGTGCCAGCAGTAGAGACAATAACTATGGCTACACCTTC.

CDR3 in amino acids: CASSLGGLRPLYEQYF. In DNA form, the CDR3 reads TGTGCCAGCAGTTTGGGTGGACTGCGACCCCTCTACGAGCAGTACTTC. The V and J genes are TRBV27 and TRBJ2-7; perhaps TRBD2 as D (5 bases). Trimming shortened V by 3 bases and J by 3 bases, and 18 bases separated the two germline ends. Germline CDR1 MNHEY, CDR2 SMNVEV (reference sequence). The length of the CDR3 is 16 residues.

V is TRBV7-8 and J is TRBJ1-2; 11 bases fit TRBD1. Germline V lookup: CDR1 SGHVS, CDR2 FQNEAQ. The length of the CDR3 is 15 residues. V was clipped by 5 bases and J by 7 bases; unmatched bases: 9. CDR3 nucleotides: TGTGCCAGCAGCCTACGGACAGGGGGCAATATTGGCTACACCTTC. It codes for CASSLRTGGNIGYTF. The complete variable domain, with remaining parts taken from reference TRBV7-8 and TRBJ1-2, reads GAGVSQSPRYKVAKRGQDVALRCDPISGHVSLFWYQQALGQGPEFLTYFQNEAQLDKSGLPSDRFFAERPEGSVSTLKIQRTQQEDSAVYLCASSLRTGGNIGYTFGSGTRLTVV.

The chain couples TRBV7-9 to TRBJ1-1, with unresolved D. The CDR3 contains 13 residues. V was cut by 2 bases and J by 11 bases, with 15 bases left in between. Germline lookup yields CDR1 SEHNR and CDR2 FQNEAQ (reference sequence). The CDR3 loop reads CASSLLSGGNAFF. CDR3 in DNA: TGTGCCAGCAGCTTATTATCTGGAGGCAATGCTTTCTTT.

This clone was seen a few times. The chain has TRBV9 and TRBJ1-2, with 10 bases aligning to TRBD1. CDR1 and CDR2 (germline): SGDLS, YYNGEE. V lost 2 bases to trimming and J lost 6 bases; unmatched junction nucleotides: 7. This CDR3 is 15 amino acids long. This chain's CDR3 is CASSVTLTGGDGYTF. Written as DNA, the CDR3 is TGTGCCAGCAGCGTTACCCTGACAGGGGGCGATGGCTACACCTTC. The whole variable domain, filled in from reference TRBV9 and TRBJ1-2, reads DSGVTQTPKHLITATGQRVTLRCSPRSGDLSVYWYQQSLDQGLQFLIQYYNGEERAKGNILERFSAQQFPDLHSELNLSSLELGDSALYFCASSVTLTGGDGYTFGSGTRLTVV.

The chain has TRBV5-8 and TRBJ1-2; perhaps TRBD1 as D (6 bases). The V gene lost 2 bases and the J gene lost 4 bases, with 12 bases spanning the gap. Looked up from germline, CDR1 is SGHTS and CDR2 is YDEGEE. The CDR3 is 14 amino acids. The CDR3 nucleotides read TGTGCCAGCAGCTTCCGGACAGAGGGCTATGGCTACACCTTC. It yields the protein CASSFRTEGYGYTF.

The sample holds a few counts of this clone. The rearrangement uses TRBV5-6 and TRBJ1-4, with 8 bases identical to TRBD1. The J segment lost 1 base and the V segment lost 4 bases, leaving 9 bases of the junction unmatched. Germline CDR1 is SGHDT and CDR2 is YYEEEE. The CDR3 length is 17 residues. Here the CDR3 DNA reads TGTGCCAGCAGCCGTAAACAGGGGGGCTTAACTAATGAAAAACTGTTTTTT. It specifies CASSRKQGGLTNEKLFF. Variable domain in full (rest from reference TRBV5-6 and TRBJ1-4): DAGVTQSPTHLIKTRGQQVTLRCSPKSGHDTVSWYQQALGQGPQFIFQYYEEEERQRGNFPDRFSGHQFPNYSSELNVNALLLGDSALYLCASSRKQGGLTNEKLFFGSGTQLSVL.

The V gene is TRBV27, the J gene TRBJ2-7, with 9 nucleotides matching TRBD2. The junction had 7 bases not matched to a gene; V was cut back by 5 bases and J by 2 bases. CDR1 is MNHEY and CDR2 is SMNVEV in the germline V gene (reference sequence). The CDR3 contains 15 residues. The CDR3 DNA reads TGTGCCAGCAGTCTAATAGCGGGAGTAACCTACGAGCAGTACTTC. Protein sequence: CASSLIAGVTYEQYF.